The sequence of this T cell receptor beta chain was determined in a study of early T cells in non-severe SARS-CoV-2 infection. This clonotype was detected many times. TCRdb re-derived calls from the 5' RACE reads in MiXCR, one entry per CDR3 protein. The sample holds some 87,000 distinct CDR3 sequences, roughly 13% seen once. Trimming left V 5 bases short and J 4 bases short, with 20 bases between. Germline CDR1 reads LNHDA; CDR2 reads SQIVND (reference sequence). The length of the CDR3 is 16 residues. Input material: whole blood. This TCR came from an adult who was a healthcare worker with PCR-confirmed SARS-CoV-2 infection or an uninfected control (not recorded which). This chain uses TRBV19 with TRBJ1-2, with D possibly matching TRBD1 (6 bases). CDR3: CASSPDGGALGYGYTF. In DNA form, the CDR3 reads TGTGCCAGTAGTCCCGATGGGGGGGCGCTTGGCTATGGCTACACCTTC.